This is a list of T cell receptor beta chains from one sample in a study of T-cell reconstitution after alpha-beta-depleted transplantation in children. A single record per CDR3 protein comes from TCRdb applying MiXCR to the PCR reads. This table holds fewer than 750,000 distinct CDR3 sequences, roughly 30% found once. This specimen was PBMCs, taken before TCRalphabeta/CD19-depleted stem cell transplant. Receptors were obtained from a boy under two years old with Wiskott-Aldrich syndrome, due to receive a stem cell transplant. Each CDR3 is given with its conserved first and last residue. The order of the fields is V gene, D gene, clone size, J gene, CDR3 DNA, CDR3 protein. The D gene is left open where the match is weak. The size entry is marked missing in some rows and otherwise reads once, few, many or a size class.

TRBV20-1,-,-,TRBJ1-2,TGCAGTGCTAGTGGGGGGTACTATGGCTACACCTTC,CSASGGYYGYTF
TRBV2,TRBD2,-,TRBJ2-2,TGTGCCAGCATGAGGACTAGCAACACCGGGGAGCTGTTTTTT,CASMRTSNTGELFF
TRBV11-1,TRBD1,-,TRBJ2-2,TGTGCCAGCAGCTTAAACACCGGGACAGATTTCACCGGGGAGCTGTTTTTT,CASSLNTGTDFTGELFF
TRBV20-1,-,-,TRBJ1-1,TGCAGTGCTTCCCTGGGGGCTGAAGCTTTCTTT,CSASLGAEAFF
TRBV5-1,-,few,TRBJ1-3,TGCGCCAGCAGCTTGGAGGATCCAAACACCATATATTTT,CASSLEDPNTIYF
TRBV11-2,TRBD1,-,TRBJ2-6,TGTGCCAGCAGCTCTCGAGGGACAGGGGTTTCTGGGGCCAACGTCCTGACTTTC,CASSSRGTGVSGANVLTF
TRBV15,-,few,TRBJ2-1,TGTGCCACCAGCAGAGCGCCGGACGGGTACAATGAGCAGTTCTTC,CATSRAPDGYNEQFF
TRBV5-1,-,-,TRBJ1-6,TGCGCCAGCAGCTTGGAAGGGGCCAATTCACCCCTCCACTTT,CASSLEGANSPLHF
TRBV7-2,TRBD2,-,TRBJ2-5,TGTGCCAGCAGCTTTAGACTAGCTCGGGAGACCCAGTACTTC,CASSFRLARETQYF
TRBV7-8,-,-,TRBJ2-2,TGTGCCAGCAGCCGTAGGGGTAGGGGCACCGGGGAGCTGTTTTTT,CASSRRGRGTGELFF
TRBV21-1,-,-,TRBJ2-3,TGTGCCAGCAGCAAAGTCGTCATGGACAGCACAGATACGCAGTATTTT,CASSKVVMDSTDTQYF
TRBV28,-,few,TRBJ2-5,TGTGCCAGCAGTATATTAGGTTATGGAGAGACCCAGTACTTC,CASSILGYGETQYF
TRBV12-3/TRBV12-4,TRBD2,-,TRBJ2-1,TGTGCCAGCAGTTTAAATACCGGGAGGTGGGATGAGCAGTTCTTC,CASSLNTGRWDEQFF
TRBV12-3/TRBV12-4,TRBD2,few,TRBJ2-7,TGTGCCAGCAGTTTTGTAGTCAGCGGGAGCTTAAGATACGAGCAGTACTTC,CASSFVVSGSLRYEQYF
TRBV18,-,-,TRBJ2-1,TGTGCCAGCTCACCACCGGGGAAGGATGAGCAGTTCTTC,CASSPPGKDEQFF
TRBV30,-,once,TRBJ2-1,TGTGCCTGGAGTCTCTTGGGGGAGCAGTTCTTC,CAWSLLGEQFF
TRBV28,TRBD2,-,TRBJ2-2,TGTGCCAGCAGGCCGGGACTAGCGGGAGAGTGGTACACCGGGGAGCTGTTTTTT,CASRPGLAGEWYTGELFF
TRBV29-1,TRBD1,few,TRBJ2-1,TGCAGCGTAACAGGGGGCGTGGACGGCGGTACCAATGAGCAGTTCTTC,CSVTGGVDGGTNEQFF
TRBV3-1,TRBD2,few,TRBJ2-1,TGTGCCAGCAGCCAAGTACGCGGGAGAGGCTACAATGAGCAGTTCTTC,CASSQVRGRGYNEQFF
TRBV5-1,-,-,TRBJ2-1,TGCGCCAGCAGCTCGGCTAGCGTCGGCAATGAGCAGTTCTTC,CASSSASVGNEQFF
TRBV29-1,-,-,TRBJ2-5,TGCAGCGTTGCGGGGAGAGCTCAAGAGACCCAGTACTTC,CSVAGRAQETQYF
TRBV5-1,TRBD2,-,TRBJ2-3,TGCGCCAGCAGCTTGGGAGATTTGAGGGAGGGCTTACAGTATTTT,CASSLGDLREGLQYF
TRBV6-1,-,few,TRBJ1-4,TGTGCCAGCAGCCGCGAGGGGTTTGGTAATGAAAAACTGTTTTTT,CASSREGFGNEKLFF
TRBV20-1,TRBD1,few,TRBJ1-2,TGCAGTGCTAGGCCCGACAGGGGAGGGAGATATGGGTATGGCTACACCTTC,CSARPDRGGRYGYGYTF
TRBV12-3/TRBV12-4,TRBD2,many,TRBJ2-5,TGTGCCAGCAGTTTAGGGACTAGCGGGAGAGAGACCCAGTACTTC,CASSLGTSGRETQYF
TRBV7-2,-,few,TRBJ1-1,TGTGCCAGCAGCTTTTCAGGGAGCACTGAAGCTTTCTTT,CASSFSGSTEAFF
TRBV3-1,TRBD2,-,TRBJ2-1,TGTGCCAGCAGCCAAGGGGTGCGGGGGAACAATGAGCAGTTCTTC,CASSQGVRGNNEQFF
TRBV3-1,-,-,TRBJ2-1,TGTGCCAGCAGCCAAGATAGCCAAAGCCACAATGAGCAGTTCTTC,CASSQDSQSHNEQFF
TRBV4-1,-,many,TRBJ2-1,TGCGCCAGCAGCCAAGGAGCGGGCCTTTACAATGAGCAGTTCTTC,CASSQGAGLYNEQFF
TRBV5-6,-,-,TRBJ2-7,TGTGCCAGCAGCTTTAAAGCGAGGAGGTACGAGCAGTACTTC,CASSFKARRYEQYF
TRBV15,TRBD2,few,TRBJ2-7,TGTGCCACCAGCAGAGCGCAAGGACTAGCGGGAGGATTTATCTACGAGCAGTACTTC,CATSRAQGLAGGFIYEQYF
TRBV20-1,TRBD1,-,TRBJ1-4,TGCAGTGCTAGAGATCCTGGACAGGGTAATGAAAAACTGTTTTTT,CSARDPGQGNEKLFF
TRBV5-6,-,few,TRBJ2-2,TGTGCCAGCAGCCCCACCCCCAGGGTTGTCGGGGAGCTGTTTTTT,CASSPTPRVVGELFF
TRBV5-1,TRBD1,few,TRBJ2-1,TGCGCCAGCAGCGCCCCGGGACAGATATACAATGAGCAGTTCTTC,CASSAPGQIYNEQFF
TRBV20-1,-,once,TRBJ2-7,TGCAGTGCCTGGACCCCGGGTATGAAGCAGTACTTC,CSAWTPGMKQYF
TRBV7-7,-,-,TRBJ1-3,TGTGCCAGCAGCCAGGCACCTGGAAACACCATATATTTT,CASSQAPGNTIYF
TRBV20-1,TRBD2,-,TRBJ2-2,TGCAGTGCTAGGGGACTAGCGGGAGGCAGCGGGGAGCTGTTTTTT,CSARGLAGGSGELFF
TRBV28,TRBD1,few,TRBJ2-7,TGTGCCAGCAGTTTAGCCGGGACAGGGCTCCTCGAGCAGTACTTC,CASSLAGTGLLEQYF
TRBV9,TRBD2,-,TRBJ2-7,TGTGCCAGCAGCGTAGATCTTGCTAGCGGGACATACGAGCAGTACTTC,CASSVDLASGTYEQYF
TRBV11-2,TRBD1,-,TRBJ1-2,TGTGCCAGCAGCCAGGACAGGACCAGCTATGGCTACACCTTC,CASSQDRTSYGYTF
TRBV10-3,TRBD1,few,TRBJ1-2,TGTGCCATCACCCCACAGGGGGCGGGTGGCTACACCTTC,CAITPQGAGGYTF
TRBV7-9,-,few,TRBJ2-2,TGTGCCAGCACCCTGCGGGGTCCCGGGGAGCTGTTTTTT,CASTLRGPGELFF
TRBV20-1,-,few,TRBJ2-3,TGCAGTGCTACCCGGCAGGGCGCAAATACGCAGTATTTT,CSATRQGANTQYF
TRBV6-5,TRBD2,few,TRBJ2-7,TGTGCCAGCAGTTACCCGGGGGGGAGGACGACCTACGAGCAGTACTTC,CASSYPGGRTTYEQYF
TRBV5-1,-,-,TRBJ2-5,TGCGCCAGCAGCTTGGATTATGGGACCCAGTACTTC,CASSLDYGTQYF
TRBV29-1,-,few,TRBJ2-7,TGCAGCGTCCGGACTACCTACGAGCAGTACTTC,CSVRTTYEQYF
TRBV5-1,-,few,TRBJ2-5,TGCGCCAGCATCGTCGGCGAGACCCAGTACTTC,CASIVGETQYF
TRBV29-1,-,-,TRBJ1-2,TGCAGCGTCCGGGGGGTAGGAAACTATGGCTACACCTTC,CSVRGVGNYGYTF
TRBV7-9,TRBD1,-,TRBJ2-7,TGTGCCAGCAGCTTCCCAGGGGGCCTCTACGAGCAGTACTTC,CASSFPGGLYEQYF
TRBV9,-,few,TRBJ2-5,TGTGCCAGCAGCGTAGGCAGCACCCCCCAAGAGACCCAGTACTTC,CASSVGSTPQETQYF